This is a list of T cell receptor beta chains from one sample in a study of blood T cell repertoires in COVID-19. Some clones are missing from TCRdb's copy, which holds only in-frame ones; the method was immunoSEQ multiplex PCR. The sample lists roughly 220,000 clones, around four fifths seen once, with roughly 15% in the top ten. Sequences were obtained from PBMCs or T cells enriched from blood (not recorded which). The receptors stem from a man aged 40-55 years who had recovered from COVID-19. The conserved cysteine and the conserved F or W are not part of the CDR3 here.

v_gene	j_gene	CDR3aa
TRBV7-2	TRBJ2-7	ASSRTGRQDEQY
TRBV29-1	TRBJ1-2	SVGTAVYGYT
TRBV28	TRBJ2-5	ATATRETQY
TRBV6-2/TRBV6-3	TRBJ1-5	ASSYTRNQPQH
TRBV7-9	TRBJ1-1	ASSSRQGPLTEAF
TRBV13	TRBJ1-1	ASRPRVTMNTEAF
TRBV20-1	TRBJ1-1	SASWQGGTEAF
TRBV29-1	TRBJ2-1	SVEGVAGGEQF
TRBV27	TRBJ2-5	ASSFNGELAIKTQY
TRBV28	TRBJ1-6	ASSSTGRALPLH
TRBV5-1	TRBJ2-2	ASSLLAGADTGELF
TRBV6-5	TRBJ2-7	ATRLAGGYEQY
TRBV7-8	TRBJ1-2	ASSAVGGLPYGYT
TRBV28	TRBJ2-7	ASSLPGGGPTSYEQY
TRBV10-3	TRBJ1-6	AISGDSQGISPLH
TRBV28	TRBJ1-3	ASSFRTGGRGNTIY
TRBV7-9	TRBJ2-3	ASSLVQGGADTQY
TRBV7-9	TRBJ2-7	ASSLSGRHEQY
TRBV30	TRBJ1-1	AWSGPGQGEAF
TRBV5-1	TRBJ2-3	ASSLPTSGTDTQY
TRBV4-1	TRBJ1-3	ASSQDFTGSGNTIY
TRBV7-3	TRBJ2-1	ASSLRGPGGEQF
TRBV6-2/TRBV6-3	TRBJ1-1	ASSYRGKFEAF
TRBV19	TRBJ1-6	ASSNRFVTPLH